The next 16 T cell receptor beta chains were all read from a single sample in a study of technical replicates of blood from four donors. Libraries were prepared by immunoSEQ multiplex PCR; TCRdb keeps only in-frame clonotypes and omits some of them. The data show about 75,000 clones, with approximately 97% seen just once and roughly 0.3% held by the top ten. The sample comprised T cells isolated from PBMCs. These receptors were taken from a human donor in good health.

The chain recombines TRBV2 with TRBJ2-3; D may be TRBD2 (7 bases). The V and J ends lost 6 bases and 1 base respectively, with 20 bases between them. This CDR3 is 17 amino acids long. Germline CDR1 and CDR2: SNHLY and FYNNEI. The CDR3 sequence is CASSVASRGGGTDTQYF. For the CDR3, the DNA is TGTGCCAGCAGCGTAGCATCGAGGGGGGGCGGCACAGATACGCAGTATTTT.

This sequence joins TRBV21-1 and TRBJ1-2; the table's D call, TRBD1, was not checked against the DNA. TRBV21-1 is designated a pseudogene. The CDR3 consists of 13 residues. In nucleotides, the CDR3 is TGTGCCAGCAGTACCCTCCGGGACAGGGTTTTCGTCTTC. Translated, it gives CASSTLRDRVFVF.

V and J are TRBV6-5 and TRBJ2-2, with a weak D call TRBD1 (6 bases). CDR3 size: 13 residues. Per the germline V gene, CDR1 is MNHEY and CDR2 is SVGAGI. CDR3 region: CASGTSYTGELFF. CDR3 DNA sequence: TGTGCGTCCGGGACATCTTACACCGGGGAGCTGTTTTTT.

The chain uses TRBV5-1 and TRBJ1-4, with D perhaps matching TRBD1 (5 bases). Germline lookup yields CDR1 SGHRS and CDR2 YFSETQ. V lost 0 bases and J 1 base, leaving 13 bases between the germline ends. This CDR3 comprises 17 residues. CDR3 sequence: CASSLEGRDRTNEKLFF. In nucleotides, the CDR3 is TGCGCCAGCAGCTTGGAGGGCAGGGATCGAACTAATGAAAAACTGTTTTTT.

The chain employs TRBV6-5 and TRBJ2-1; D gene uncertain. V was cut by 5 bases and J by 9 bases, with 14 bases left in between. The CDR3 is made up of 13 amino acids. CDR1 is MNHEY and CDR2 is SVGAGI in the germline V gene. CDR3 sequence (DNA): TGTGCCAGCAGTCCCCAGCTAGGTGTTGAGCAGTTCTTC. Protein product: CASSPQLGVEQFF.

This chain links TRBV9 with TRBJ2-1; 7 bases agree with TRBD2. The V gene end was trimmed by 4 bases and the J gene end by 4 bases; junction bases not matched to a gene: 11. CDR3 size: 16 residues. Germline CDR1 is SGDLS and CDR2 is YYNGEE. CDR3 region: CASSPDLRRGYNEQFF. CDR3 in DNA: TGTGCCAGCAGCCCAGATCTCCGGCGGGGGTACAATGAGCAGTTCTTC.

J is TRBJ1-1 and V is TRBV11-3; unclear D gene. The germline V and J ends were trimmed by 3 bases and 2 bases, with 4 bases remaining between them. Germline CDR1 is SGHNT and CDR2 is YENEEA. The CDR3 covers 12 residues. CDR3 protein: CASSFLNTEAFF. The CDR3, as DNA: TGTGCCAGCAGCTTTTTAAACACTGAAGCTTTCTTT.

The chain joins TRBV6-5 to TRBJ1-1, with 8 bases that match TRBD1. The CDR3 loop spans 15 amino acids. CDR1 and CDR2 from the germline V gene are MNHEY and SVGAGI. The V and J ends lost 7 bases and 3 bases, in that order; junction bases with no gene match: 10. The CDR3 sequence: CASTDRGVLDTEAFF. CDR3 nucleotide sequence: TGTGCCAGCACCGACAGGGGAGTACTGGACACTGAAGCTTTCTTT.

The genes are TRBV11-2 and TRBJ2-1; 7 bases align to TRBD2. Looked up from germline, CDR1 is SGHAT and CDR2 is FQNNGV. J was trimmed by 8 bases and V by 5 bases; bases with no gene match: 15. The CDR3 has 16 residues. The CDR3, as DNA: TGTGCCAGCAGCCCTACCCAGCTGCGGGAGAGCGATGAGCAGTTCTTC. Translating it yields CASSPTQLRESDEQFF.

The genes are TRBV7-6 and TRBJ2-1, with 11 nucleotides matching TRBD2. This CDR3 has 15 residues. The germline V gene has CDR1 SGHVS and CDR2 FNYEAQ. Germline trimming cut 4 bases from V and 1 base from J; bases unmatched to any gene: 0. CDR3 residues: CASSSSGRSYNEQFF. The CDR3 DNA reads TGTGCCAGCAGCTCTAGCGGGAGGTCCTACAATGAGCAGTTCTTC.

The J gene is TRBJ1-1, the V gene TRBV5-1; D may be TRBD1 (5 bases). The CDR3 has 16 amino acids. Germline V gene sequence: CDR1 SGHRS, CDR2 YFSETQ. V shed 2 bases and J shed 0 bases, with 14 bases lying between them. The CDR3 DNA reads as TGCGCCAGCAGCTTTGCCGGCGGGGGAATGAACACTGAAGCTTTCTTT. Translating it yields CASSFAGGGMNTEAFF.

In DNA form, the CDR3 reads TGTGCCAGCAGTGAAATTTACTACGAGCAGTACTTC. The encoded protein is CASSEIYYEQYF. The rearrangement uses TRBV6-1 and TRBJ2-7; D not resolved. The germline V and J ends were trimmed by 2 bases and 3 bases, with 5 bases remaining between them. Germline-derived CDR1 and CDR2 are MNHNS and SASEGT. This CDR3 is built from 12 residues.

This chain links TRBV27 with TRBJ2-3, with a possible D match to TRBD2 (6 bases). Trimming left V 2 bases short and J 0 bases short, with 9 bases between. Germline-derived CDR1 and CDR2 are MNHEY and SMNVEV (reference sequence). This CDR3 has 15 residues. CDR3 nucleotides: TGTGCCAGCAGTTTAGGAGGGATTAGCACAGATACGCAGTATTTT. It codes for CASSLGGISTDTQYF.

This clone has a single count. CDR3 nucleotide sequence: TGTGCCAGCAGCTTTCGACAGGACCAGAGCTACACCTTC. Its translation: CASSFRQDQSYTF. The rearrangement uses TRBV7-2 and TRBJ1-2, with D possibly being TRBD1 (6 bases). Germline assignment: CDR1 SGHTA and CDR2 FQGNSA. Trimming took 3 bases from V and 9 from J, leaving 14 bases between them. CDR3 size: 13 residues.

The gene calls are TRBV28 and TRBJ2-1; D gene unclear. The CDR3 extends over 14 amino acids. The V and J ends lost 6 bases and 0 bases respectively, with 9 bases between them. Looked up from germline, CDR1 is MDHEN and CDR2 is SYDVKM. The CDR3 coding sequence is TGTGCCAGCAGAGAGGATAGCTCCTACAATGAGCAGTTCTTC. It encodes CASREDSSYNEQFF.

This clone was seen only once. The CDR3 nucleotides read TGTGCCAGCAGCTCATGGGCCATACCCTTGGCAGATACGCAGTATTTT. Its protein is CASSSWAIPLADTQYF. The chain links TRBV11-1 to TRBJ2-3; D is uncertain. The CDR3 has 16 residues. Germline-derived CDR1 and CDR2 are SGHAT and FQDESV (reference sequence). V was pared by 4 bases and J by 4 bases, with 18 bases between.